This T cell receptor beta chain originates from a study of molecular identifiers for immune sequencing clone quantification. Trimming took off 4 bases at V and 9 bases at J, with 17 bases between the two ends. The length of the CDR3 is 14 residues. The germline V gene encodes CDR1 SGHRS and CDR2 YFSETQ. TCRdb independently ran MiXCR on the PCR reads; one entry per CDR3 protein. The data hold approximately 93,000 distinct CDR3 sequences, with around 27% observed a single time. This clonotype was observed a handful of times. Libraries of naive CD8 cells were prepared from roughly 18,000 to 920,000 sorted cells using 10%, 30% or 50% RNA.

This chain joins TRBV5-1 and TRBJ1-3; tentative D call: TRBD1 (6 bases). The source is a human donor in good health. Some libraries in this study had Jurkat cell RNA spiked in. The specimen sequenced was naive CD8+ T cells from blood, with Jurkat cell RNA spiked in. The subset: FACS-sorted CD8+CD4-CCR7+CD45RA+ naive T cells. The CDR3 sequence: CASSTQGALSTIYF. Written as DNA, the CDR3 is TGCGCCAGCAGCACACAGGGCGCCCTGAGCACCATATATTTT.